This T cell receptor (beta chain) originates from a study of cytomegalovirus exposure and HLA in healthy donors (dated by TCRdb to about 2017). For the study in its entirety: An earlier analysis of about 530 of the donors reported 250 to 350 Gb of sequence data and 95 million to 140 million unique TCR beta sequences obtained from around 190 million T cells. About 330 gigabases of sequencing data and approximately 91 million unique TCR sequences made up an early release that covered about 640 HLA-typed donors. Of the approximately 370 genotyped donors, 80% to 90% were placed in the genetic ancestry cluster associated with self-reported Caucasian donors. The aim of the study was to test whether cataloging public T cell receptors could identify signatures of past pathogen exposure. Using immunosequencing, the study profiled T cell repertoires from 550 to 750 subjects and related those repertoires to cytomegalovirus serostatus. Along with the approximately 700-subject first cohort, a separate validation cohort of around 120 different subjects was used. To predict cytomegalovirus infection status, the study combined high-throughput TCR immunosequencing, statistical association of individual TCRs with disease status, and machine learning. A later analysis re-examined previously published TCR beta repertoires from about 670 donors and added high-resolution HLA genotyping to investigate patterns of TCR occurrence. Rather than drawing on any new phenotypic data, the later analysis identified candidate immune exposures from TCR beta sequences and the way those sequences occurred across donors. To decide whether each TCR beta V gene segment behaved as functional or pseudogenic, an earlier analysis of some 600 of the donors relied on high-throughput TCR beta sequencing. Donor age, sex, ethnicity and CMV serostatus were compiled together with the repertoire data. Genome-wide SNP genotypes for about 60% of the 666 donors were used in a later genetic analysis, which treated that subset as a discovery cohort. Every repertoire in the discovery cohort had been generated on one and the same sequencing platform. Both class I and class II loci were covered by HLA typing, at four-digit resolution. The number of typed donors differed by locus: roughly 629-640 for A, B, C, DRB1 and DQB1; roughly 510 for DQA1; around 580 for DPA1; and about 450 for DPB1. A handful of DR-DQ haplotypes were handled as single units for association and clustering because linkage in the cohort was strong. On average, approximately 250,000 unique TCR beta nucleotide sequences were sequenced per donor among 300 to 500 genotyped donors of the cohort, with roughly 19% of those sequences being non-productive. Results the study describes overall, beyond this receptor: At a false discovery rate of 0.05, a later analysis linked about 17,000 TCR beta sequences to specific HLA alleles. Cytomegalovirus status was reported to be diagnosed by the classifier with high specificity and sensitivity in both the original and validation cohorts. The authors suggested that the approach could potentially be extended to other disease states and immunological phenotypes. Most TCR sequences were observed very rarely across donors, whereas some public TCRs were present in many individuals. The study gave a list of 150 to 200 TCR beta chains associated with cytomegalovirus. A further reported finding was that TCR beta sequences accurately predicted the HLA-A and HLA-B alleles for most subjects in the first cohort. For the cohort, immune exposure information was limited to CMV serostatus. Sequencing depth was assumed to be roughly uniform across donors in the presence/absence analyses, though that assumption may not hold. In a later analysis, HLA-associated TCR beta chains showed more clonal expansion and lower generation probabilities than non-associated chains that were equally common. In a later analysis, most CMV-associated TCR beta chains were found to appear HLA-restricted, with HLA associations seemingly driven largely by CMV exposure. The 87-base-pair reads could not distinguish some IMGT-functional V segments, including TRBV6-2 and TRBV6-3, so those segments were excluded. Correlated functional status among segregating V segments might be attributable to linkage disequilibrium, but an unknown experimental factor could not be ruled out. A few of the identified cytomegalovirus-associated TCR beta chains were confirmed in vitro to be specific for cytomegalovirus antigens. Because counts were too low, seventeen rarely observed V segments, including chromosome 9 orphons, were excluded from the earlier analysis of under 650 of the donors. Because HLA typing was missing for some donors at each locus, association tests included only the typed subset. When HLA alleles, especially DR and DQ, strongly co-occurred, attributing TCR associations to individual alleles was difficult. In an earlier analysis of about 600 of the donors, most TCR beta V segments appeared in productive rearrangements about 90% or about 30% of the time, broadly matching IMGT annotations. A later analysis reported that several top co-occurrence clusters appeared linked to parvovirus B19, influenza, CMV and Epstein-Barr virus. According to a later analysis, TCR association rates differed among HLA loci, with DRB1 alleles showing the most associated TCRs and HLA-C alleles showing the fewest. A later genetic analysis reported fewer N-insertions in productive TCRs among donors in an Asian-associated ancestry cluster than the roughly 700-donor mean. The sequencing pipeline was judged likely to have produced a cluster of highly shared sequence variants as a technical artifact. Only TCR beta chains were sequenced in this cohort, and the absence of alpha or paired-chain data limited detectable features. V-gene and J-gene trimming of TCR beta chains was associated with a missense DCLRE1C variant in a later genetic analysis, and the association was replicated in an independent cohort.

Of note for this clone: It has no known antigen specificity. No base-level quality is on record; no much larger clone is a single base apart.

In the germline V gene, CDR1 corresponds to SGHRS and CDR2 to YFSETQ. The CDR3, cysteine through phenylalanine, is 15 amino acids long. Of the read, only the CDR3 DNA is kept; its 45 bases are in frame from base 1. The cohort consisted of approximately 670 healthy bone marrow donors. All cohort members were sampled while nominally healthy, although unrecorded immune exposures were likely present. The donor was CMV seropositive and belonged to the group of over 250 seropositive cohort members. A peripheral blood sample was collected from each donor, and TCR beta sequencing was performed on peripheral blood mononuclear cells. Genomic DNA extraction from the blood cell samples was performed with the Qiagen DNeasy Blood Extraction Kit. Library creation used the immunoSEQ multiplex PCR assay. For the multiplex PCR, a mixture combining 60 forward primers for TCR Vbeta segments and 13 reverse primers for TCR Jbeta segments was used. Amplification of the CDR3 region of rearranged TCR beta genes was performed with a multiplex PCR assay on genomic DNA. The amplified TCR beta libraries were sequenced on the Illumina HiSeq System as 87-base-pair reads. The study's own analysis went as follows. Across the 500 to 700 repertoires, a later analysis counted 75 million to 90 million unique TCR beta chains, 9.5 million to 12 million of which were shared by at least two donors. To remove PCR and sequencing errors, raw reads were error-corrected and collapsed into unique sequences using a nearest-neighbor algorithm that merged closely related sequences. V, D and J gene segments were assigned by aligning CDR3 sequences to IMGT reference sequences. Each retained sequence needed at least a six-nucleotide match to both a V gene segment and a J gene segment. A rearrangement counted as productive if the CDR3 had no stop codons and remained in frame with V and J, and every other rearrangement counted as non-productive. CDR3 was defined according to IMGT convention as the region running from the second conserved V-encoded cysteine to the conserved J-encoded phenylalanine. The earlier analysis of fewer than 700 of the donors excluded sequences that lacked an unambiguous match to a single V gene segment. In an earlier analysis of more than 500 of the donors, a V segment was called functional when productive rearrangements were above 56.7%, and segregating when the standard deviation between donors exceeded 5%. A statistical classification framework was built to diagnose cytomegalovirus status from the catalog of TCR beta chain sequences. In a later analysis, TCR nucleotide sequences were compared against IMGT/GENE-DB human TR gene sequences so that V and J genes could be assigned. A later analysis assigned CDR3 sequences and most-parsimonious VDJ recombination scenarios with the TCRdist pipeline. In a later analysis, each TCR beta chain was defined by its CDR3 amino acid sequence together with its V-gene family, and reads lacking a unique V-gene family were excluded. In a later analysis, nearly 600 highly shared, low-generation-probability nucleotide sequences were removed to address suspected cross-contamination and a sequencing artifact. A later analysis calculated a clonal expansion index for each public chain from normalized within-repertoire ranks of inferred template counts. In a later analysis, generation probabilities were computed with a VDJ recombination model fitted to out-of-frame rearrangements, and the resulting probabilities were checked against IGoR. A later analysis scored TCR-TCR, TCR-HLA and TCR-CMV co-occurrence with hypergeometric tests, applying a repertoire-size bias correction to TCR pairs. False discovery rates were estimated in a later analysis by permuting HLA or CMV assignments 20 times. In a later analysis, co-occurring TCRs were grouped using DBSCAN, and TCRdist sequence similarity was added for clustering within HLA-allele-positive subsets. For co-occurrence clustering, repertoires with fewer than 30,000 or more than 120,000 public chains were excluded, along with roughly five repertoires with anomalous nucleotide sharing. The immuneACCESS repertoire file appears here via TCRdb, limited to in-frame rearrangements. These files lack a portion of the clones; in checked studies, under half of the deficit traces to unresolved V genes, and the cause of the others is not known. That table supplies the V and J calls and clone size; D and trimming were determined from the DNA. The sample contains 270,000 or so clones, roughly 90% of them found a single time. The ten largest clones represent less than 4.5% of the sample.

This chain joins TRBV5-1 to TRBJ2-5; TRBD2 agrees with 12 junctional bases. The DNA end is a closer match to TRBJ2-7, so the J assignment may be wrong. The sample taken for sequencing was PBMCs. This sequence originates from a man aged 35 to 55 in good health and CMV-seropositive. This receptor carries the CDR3 CASSLLAGGDYEQYF. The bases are TGCGCCAGCAGCTTGCTAGCGGGAGGGGACTACGAGCAGTACTTC.